This entry lists 18 T cell receptor beta chains sequenced from one sample in a study of PD-1 blockade in classical Hodgkin lymphoma. Profiled with immunoSEQ multiplex PCR; TCRdb holds only in-frame clones, not every one. The data show about 86,000 clones, roughly nine tenths seen once. All the patients suffered relapse after autologous stem cell transplantation, and brentuximab vedotin exposure differed. The specimen was peripheral blood mononuclear cells (PBMCs), collected before the second cycle of nivolumab. The receptor set was obtained from a human donor with classical Hodgkin lymphoma.

This rearrangement joins TRBV6-6 to TRBJ2-7; D may correspond to TRBD1 or TRBD2 (7 bases each). The CDR3 loop spans 13 amino acids. CDR1 is MNHNY and CDR2 is SVGAGI in the germline V gene (reference sequence). Trimming removed 7 bases at V and 5 bases at J, with 15 bases between. CDR3 in amino acids: CASTMQGGDEQYF. CDR3 nucleotide sequence: TGTGCCAGCACCATGCAGGGGGGGGACGAGCAGTACTTC.

The chain couples TRBV28 to TRBJ1-2, with D perhaps TRBD1 (5 bases). This CDR3 region has 14 residues. V gave up 6 bases and J gave up 4 bases, with 15 bases separating them. From germline, CDR1 is MDHEN and CDR2 SYDVKM. The CDR3 protein is CASSLSGFGYGYTF. The CDR3 DNA sequence: TGTGCCAGCAGCTTGTCAGGGTTCGGCTATGGCTACACCTTC.

The chain carries TRBV5-4 and TRBJ2-2, with D perhaps matching TRBD1 (6 bases). With 2 bases removed from V and 0 bases from J, the gap between germline ends came to 8 bases. Germline loops: CDR1 SGHNT, CDR2 YYREEE (reference sequence). This CDR3 comprises 15 residues. The CDR3 DNA reads as TGTGCCAGCAGCTTTGACAGGACGAACACCGGGGAGCTGTTTTTT. It yields the protein CASSFDRTNTGELFF.

This chain joins TRBV5-1 and TRBJ1-6; the D gene is possibly TRBD1 (5 bases). CDR3 length equals 14 residues. The germline V and J ends were trimmed by 4 bases and 5 bases, with 10 bases remaining between them. In germline, CDR1 is SGHRS, CDR2 YFSETQ. Here the CDR3 reads CASSPGRDNSPLHF. CDR3 coding DNA: TGCGCCAGCAGCCCGGGACGGGATAATTCACCCCTCCACTTT.

This clone was recorded only once. This sequence joins TRBV9 and TRBJ2-2; no clear D. Trimming cost V 6 bases and J 1 base, with 10 bases left between them. The CDR3 sequence is 14 residues long. CDR1 is SGDLS and CDR2 is YYNGEE in the germline V gene. The CDR3 protein is CASMPHLNTGELFF. CDR3 coding DNA: TGTGCCAGCATGCCTCATTTGAACACCGGGGAGCTGTTTTTT. The variable domain in full, with the rest retrieved from reference TRBV9 and TRBJ2-2, is DSGVTQTPKHLITATGQRVTLRCSPRSGDLSVYWYQQSLDQGLQFLIQYYNGEERAKGNILERFSAQQFPDLHSELNLSSLELGDSALYFCASMPHLNTGELFFGEGSRLTVL.

The chain uses TRBV4-1 and TRBJ2-5; the match to TRBD2 covers 11 bases. The J call is in doubt because the DNA end fits TRBJ2-7 better. Per the germline V gene, CDR1 is MGHRA and CDR2 is YSYEKL. This CDR3 is built from 16 residues. The CDR3 protein is CASSYTGTSGNYEQYF. In nucleotides, the CDR3 is TGCGCCAGCAGCTATACCGGGACTAGCGGAAACTACGAGCAGTACTTC.

This rearrangement joins TRBV5-6 to TRBJ2-1, with D unclear. Germline CDR1 SGHDT, CDR2 YYEEEE. This CDR3 contains 13 residues. Trimming removed 2 bases at V and 5 bases at J, with 8 bases between. Here the CDR3 reads CASSFGVNNEQFF. CDR3 DNA: TGTGCCAGCAGCTTTGGTGTAAACAATGAGCAGTTCTTC.

The gene calls are TRBV10-3 and TRBJ1-2; D perhaps matches TRBD1 (5 bases). V lost 11 bases and J lost 4, with 17 bases in between. Germline V lookup: CDR1 ENHRY, CDR2 SYGVKD. The length of the CDR3 is 13 residues. In DNA form, the CDR3 reads TGTGCCGTAACCTCAGGGATTCTCTATGGCTACACCTTC. Protein sequence: CAVTSGILYGYTF.

CDR3 nucleotide sequence: TGCGCCAGCAGCTTGGCTGGTCAGGGATGGAATGAGCAGTTCTTC. This encodes CASSLAGQGWNEQFF. V usage is TRBV5-1 and J usage is TRBJ2-1; a possible D gene is TRBD1 (5 bases). This CDR3 spans 15 amino acids. V was cut by 0 bases and J by 7 bases, with 14 bases left in between. The V gene's germline CDR1 is SGHRS and CDR2 YFSETQ.

This chain links TRBV6-6 with TRBJ2-7, with TRBD1 matching over 7 bases. Germline V gene data show CDR1 as MNHNY and CDR2 as SVGAGI (reference sequence). Trimming cost V 5 bases and J 2 bases; bases outside gene matches: 9. CDR3 length: 15 residues. DNA of the CDR3: TGTGCCAGCAGTCCCCGACAGGGACAGACCTACGAGCAGTACTTC. Its protein product is CASSPRQGQTYEQYF.

This clone came up once. V gene TRBV6-4 combines with J gene TRBJ1-6; D is unresolved. Trimming removed 2 bases from V and 4 bases from J, with 6 bases in between. The V gene's germline CDR1 is MRHNA and CDR2 SNTAGT. CDR3 length: 14 amino acids. The CDR3 region is CASSDGSYNSPLHF. For the CDR3, the DNA is TGTGCCAGCAGTGACGGCAGTTATAATTCACCCCTCCACTTT.

This clone was recorded once. The CDR3 DNA reads as TGTGCCAGCAGCACCCGGGACGCCTGGGAGCAGTACTTC. Its protein product is CASSTRDAWEQYF. The rearrangement links TRBV7-9 to TRBJ2-7, with D perhaps given as TRBD1 or TRBD2 (5 bases each). V lost 5 bases and J 7 bases, leaving 15 bases between the germline ends. CDR1 SEHNR and CDR2 FQNEAQ come from the germline V gene (reference sequence). The CDR3 loop spans 13 amino acids.

This clone came up a few times. The V and J genes are TRBV7-9 and TRBJ1-1; TRBD1 might be the D (6 bases). The V gene's germline CDR1 is SEHNR and CDR2 FQNEAQ (reference sequence). V dropped 5 bases and J dropped 3 bases, with 13 bases sitting between them. CDR3 size: 14 residues. CDR3 sequence reads: CASSVGGPYTEAFF. The CDR3 DNA reads TGTGCCAGCAGCGTCGGGGGCCCTTACACTGAAGCTTTCTTT.

The V gene is TRBV6-1, the J gene TRBJ2-7; TRBD1 matches at 7 bases. This CDR3 comprises 14 residues. Germline V lookup: CDR1 MNHNS, CDR2 SASEGT. With V trimmed by 8 bases and J by 3 bases, 10 bases remained unmatched. The CDR3: CASDLRDRVYEQYF. The DNA of the CDR3 is TGTGCCAGCGATCTCCGGGACAGAGTCTACGAGCAGTACTTC.

This clone appeared a single time. Here the CDR3 DNA reads TGCGCCAGCCGTCCCTGGGGCGGGGCCTACGAGCAGTACTTC. Its protein product is CASRPWGGAYEQYF. The rearrangement uses TRBV10-2 and TRBJ2-7, with D maybe TRBD2 (6 bases). Germline loops: CDR1 WSHSY, CDR2 SAAADI. The CDR3 is 14 amino acids. With 8 bases removed from V and 2 bases from J, the gap between germline ends came to 16 bases.

This chain links TRBV10-2 with TRBJ2-1; 10 bases map to TRBD2. This CDR3 contains 15 residues. The germline V gene encodes CDR1 WSHSY and CDR2 SAAADI. V trimming: 7 bases; J trimming: 0 bases; junction bases outside the gene matches: 3. This CDR3 reads CASNLAGDSYNEQFF. The DNA for the CDR3 is TGCGCCAGCAATCTAGCGGGGGACTCCTACAATGAGCAGTTCTTC.

In its sample, this clone was seen once. The V gene is TRBV6-4, the J gene TRBJ1-1; D is unclear. Germline V gives CDR1 MRHNA, CDR2 SNTAGT. The CDR3 spans 15 residues. V was trimmed by 4 bases and J by 4 bases, leaving 16 bases between them. DNA of the CDR3: TGTGCCAGCAGTGTCCGACATGGGATGCGCACTGAAGCTTTCTTT. It codes for CASSVRHGMRTEAFF.

The chain uses TRBV4-1 and TRBJ1-2, with D possibly matching TRBD1 (6 bases). This CDR3 spans 15 amino acids. The germline V and J ends were trimmed by 1 base and 4 bases, with 13 bases remaining between them. Germline V CDR1 and CDR2: MGHRA, YSYEKL. The CDR3 is CASSQGTAFSYGYTF. Written as DNA, the CDR3 is TGCGCCAGCAGCCAAGGGACAGCCTTCTCCTATGGCTACACCTTC.